The sequence of this T cell receptor beta chain was determined in a study of blood T cells in healthy people across ages. Study-wide results and caveats: Because donor CMV status was unknown, expanded clonotype changes were possibly confounded.

V lost 1 base, J lost 11 bases, and 10 bases stayed unmatched. Germline V gives CDR1 MDHEN, CDR2 SYDVKM. The CDR3 has 14 residues. It was with a sample-barcoded 5' primer and a J-beta primer mix that a second PCR of roughly 6 to 12 cycles was run. Each cDNA molecule received a tag from a template-switch adaptor that had 12 random nucleotides. TCRdb called the 5' RACE reads again in MiXCR, with one record for every CDR3 protein. The table has fewer than 900,000 distinct CDR3 sequences, approximately 39% seen once. Each donor was a healthy Caucasian individual from Russia, aged about 6 to 95. Staff drew about 10 milliliters of peripheral blood from each donor. This clonotype was seen a handful of times. Its antigen is currently unknown.

The rearrangement joins TRBV28 to TRBJ2-5, with TRBD1 matching over 7 bases. The clonotype was recovered from a woman aged 60-75 years in good health. The sample was blood. CDR3 in DNA: TGTGCCAGCAGTTTATTGCAGGGGGTCTTTGAGCAGTACTTC. Protein sequence: CASSLLQGVFEQYF.